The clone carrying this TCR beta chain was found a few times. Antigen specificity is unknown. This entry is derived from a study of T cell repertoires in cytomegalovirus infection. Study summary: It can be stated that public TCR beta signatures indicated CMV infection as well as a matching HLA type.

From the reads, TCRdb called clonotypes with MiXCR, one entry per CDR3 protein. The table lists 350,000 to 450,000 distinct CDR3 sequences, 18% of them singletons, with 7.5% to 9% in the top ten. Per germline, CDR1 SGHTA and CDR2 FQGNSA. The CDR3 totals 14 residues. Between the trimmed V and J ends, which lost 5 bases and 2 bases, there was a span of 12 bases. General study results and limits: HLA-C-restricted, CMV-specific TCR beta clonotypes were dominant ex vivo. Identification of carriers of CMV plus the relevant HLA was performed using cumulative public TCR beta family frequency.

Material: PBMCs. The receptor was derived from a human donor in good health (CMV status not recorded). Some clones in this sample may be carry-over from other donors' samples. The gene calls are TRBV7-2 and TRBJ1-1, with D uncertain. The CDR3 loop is CASSSGRANTEAFF. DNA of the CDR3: TGTGCCAGCAGCAGTGGTAGAGCAAACACTGAAGCTTTCTTT.